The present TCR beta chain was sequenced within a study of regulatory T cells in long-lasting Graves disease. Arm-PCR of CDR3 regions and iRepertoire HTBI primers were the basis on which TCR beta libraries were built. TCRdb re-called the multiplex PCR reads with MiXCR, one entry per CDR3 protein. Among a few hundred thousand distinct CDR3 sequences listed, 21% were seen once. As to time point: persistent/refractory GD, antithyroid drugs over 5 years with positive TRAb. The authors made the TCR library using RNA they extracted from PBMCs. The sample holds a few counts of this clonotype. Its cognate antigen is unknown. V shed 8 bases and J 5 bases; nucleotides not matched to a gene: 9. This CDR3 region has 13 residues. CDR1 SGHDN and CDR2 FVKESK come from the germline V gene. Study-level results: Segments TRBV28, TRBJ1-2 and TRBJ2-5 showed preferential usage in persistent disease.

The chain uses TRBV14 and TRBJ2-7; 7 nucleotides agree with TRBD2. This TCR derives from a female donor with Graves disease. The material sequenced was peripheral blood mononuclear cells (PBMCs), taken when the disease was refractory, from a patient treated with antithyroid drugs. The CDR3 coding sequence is TGTGCCAGCGGGAGGGCCGAGTCCAACGAGCAGTACTTC. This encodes CASGRAESNEQYF.